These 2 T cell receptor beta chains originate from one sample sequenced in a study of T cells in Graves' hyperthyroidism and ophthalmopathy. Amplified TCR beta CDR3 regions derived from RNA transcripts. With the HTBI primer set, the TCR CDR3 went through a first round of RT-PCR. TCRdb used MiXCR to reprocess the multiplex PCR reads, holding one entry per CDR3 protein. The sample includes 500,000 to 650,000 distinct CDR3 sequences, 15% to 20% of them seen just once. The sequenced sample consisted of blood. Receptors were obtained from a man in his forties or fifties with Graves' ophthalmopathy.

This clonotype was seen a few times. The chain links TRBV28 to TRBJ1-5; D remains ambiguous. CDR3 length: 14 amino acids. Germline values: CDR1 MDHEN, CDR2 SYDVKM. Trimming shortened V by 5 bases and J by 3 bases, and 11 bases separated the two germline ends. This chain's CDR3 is CASSPTEFNQPQHF. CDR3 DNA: TGTGCCAGCAGTCCCACAGAGTTCAATCAGCCCCAGCATTTT.

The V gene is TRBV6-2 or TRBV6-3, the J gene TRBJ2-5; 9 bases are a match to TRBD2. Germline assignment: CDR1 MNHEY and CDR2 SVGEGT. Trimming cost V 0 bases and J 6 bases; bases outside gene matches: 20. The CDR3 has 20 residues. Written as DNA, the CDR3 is TGTGCCAGCAGTTACTCGGTGCTCGAGCGGGGGGCCCCCCAGGGGCAGACCCAGTACTTC. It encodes CASSYSVLERGAPQGQTQYF.